The clone carrying this T cell receptor beta chain was counted only a few times. What it binds is not known. This entry comes from a study of T-cell memory formation after mild COVID-19. Study at large: There were largely donor-specific TCR clusters.

CDR3 length equals 14 residues. With 5 bases removed from V and 3 bases from J, the gap between germline ends came to 13 bases. Germline CDR1 is SEHNR and CDR2 is FQNEAQ (reference sequence). Overall study results and limits: Day 15 to 85 contractors were CD4/CD8 balanced; later expanders leaned CD4+. Second-wave clones that peaked on day 37 lacked confirmed SARS-CoV-2 specificity. There were some responding clones in pre-infection memory, which suggested that cross-reactive memory had joined.

TCRdb analysed the 5' RACE reads with MiXCR anew, one entry per CDR3 protein. Of 110,000 to 150,000 distinct CDR3 sequences in the sample, around 15% were seen once. The TCR was taken from an adult woman who had mild COVID-19 (a few samples of this study predate the infection). Cell type and time point are not known. Source material: PBMCs or a T cell subset sorted from them (not recorded which). The chain has TRBV7-9 and TRBJ1-1; D unresolved. CDR3 sequence: CASSPGPRDTEAFF. Written as DNA, the CDR3 is TGTGCCAGCAGCCCCGGACCACGGGACACTGAAGCTTTCTTT.